This T cell receptor (beta chain) was captured by sequencing in a study of Ad26.COV2.S vaccination and SARS-CoV-2 variants. Background on the study: By the intramuscular route, Ad26.COV2.S was given once, or twice 56 days apart.

Trimming cost V 5 bases and J 4 bases; bases outside gene matches: 11. This CDR3 is 16 amino acids long. Germline V gene data show CDR1 as LNHDA and CDR2 as SQIVND (reference sequence). Treatment of the sample: some 20 received Ad26.COV2.S at low or high dose, single or two shots; 5 received placebo; per-sample allocation not given. Sampling was done on day 63 after the first vaccine or placebo injection. Whoever gave the sample was an adult aged 18-55 years in Boston. Assay: immunoSEQ multiplex PCR; the TCRdb copy retains only in-frame clones and omits some. The sample carries around 420,000 clones, approximately 87% recorded once. In regard to this clone: Its specificity is not known.

Findings and caveats of the study: Following vaccination, spike-specific CD8+ and CD4+ T cell responses reportedly exhibited substantial breadth. Vaccine recipients showed a spike-specific TCR breadth that was higher than in placebo recipients.

The chain links TRBV19 to TRBJ2-1, with 7 bases lining up with TRBD1. The receptor's source is a person aged 18-65 years who received the Ad26.COV2.S COVID-19 vaccine or a placebo. Sequenced here: peripheral blood, sampled in a trial of Ad26.COV2.S vaccine versus placebo. The CDR3 is CASSWVGDRDYNEQFF. In DNA form, the CDR3 reads TGTGCCAGTAGTTGGGTCGGGGACAGAGATTACAATGAGCAGTTCTTC.